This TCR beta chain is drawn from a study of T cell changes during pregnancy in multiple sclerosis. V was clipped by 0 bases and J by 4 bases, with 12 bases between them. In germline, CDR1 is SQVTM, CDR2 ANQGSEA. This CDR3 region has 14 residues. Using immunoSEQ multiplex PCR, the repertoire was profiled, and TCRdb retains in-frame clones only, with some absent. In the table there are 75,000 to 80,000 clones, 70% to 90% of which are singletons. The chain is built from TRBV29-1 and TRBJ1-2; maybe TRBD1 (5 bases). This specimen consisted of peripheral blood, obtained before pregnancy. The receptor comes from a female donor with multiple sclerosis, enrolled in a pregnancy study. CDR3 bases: TGCAGCGTTGAAGATACGGGGGAACCCTATGGCTACACCTTC. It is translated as CSVEDTGEPYGYTF.